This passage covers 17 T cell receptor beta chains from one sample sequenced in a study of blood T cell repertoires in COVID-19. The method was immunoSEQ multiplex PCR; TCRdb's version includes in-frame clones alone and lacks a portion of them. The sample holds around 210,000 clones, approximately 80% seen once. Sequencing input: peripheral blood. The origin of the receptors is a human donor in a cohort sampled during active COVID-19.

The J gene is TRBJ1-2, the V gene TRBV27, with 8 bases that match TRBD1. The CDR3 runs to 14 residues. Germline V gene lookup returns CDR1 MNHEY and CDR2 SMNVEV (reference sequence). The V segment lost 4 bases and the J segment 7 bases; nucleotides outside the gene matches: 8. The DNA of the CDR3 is TGTGCCAGCAGTTCGTCGACAGGGGTGGCTGGCTACACCTTC. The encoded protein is CASSSSTGVAGYTF.

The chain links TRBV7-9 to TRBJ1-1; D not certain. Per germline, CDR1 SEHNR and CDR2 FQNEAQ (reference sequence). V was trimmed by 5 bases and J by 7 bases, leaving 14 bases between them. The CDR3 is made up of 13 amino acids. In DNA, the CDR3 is TGTGCCAGCAGCCGGCGGGCAGAGAATGAAGCTTTCTTT. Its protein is CASSRRAENEAFF. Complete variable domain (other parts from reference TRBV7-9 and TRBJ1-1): DTGVSQNPRHKITKRGQNVTFRCDPISEHNRLYWYRQTLGQGPEFLTYFQNEAQLEKSRLLSDRFSAERPKGSFSTLEIQRTEQGDSAMYLCASSRRAENEAFFGQGTRLTVV.

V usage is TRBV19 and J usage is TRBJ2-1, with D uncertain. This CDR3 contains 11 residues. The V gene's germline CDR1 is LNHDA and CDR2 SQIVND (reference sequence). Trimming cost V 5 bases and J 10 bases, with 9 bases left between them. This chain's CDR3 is CASSAYYEQFF. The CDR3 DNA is TGTGCCAGTAGTGCCTACTACGAGCAGTTCTTC.

As DNA, the CDR3 is TGCGCCAGCAGGCCTACTAGCGGGGATAGTTGGGAGCAGTTCTTC. Translating gives CASRPTSGDSWEQFF. This chain connects TRBV10-2 to TRBJ2-1; 10 nucleotides match TRBD2. The length of the CDR3 is 15 residues. V trimming: 6 bases; J trimming: 10 bases; junction bases outside the gene matches: 12. Germline V gene sequence: CDR1 WSHSY, CDR2 SAAADI.

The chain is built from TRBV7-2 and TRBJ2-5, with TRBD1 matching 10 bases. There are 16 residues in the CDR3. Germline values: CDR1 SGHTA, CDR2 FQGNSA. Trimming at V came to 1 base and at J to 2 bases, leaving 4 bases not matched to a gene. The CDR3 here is CASSLGGQGWQETQYF. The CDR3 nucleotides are TGTGCCAGCAGCTTAGGGGGACAGGGGTGGCAAGAGACCCAGTACTTC.

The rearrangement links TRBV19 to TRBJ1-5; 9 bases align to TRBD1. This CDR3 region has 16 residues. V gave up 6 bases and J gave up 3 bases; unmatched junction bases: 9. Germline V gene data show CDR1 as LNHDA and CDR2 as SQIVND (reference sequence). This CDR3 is CASRVRPQGANQPQHF. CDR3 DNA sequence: TGTGCCAGTAGAGTACGGCCACAGGGGGCCAATCAGCCCCAGCATTTT. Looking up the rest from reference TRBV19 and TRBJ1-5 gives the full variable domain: DGGITQSPKYLFRKEGQNVTLSCEQNLNHDAMYWYRQDPGQGLRLIYYSQIVNDFQKGDIAEGYSVSREKKESFPLTVTSAQKNPTAFYLCASRVRPQGANQPQHFGDGTRLSIL.

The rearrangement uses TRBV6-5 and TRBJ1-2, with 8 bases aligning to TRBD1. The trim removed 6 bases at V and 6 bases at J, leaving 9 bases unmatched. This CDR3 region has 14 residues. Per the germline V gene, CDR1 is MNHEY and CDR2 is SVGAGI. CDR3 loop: CASSYIGQGHGYTF. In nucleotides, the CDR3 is TGTGCCAGCAGCTACATCGGACAGGGCCATGGCTACACCTTC.

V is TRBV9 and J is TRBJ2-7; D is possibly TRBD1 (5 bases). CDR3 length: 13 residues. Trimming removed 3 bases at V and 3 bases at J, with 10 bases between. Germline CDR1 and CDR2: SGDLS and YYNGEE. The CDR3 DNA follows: TGTGCCAGCAGCGCCTCCCAGGGCTACGAGCAGTACTTC. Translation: CASSASQGYEQYF.

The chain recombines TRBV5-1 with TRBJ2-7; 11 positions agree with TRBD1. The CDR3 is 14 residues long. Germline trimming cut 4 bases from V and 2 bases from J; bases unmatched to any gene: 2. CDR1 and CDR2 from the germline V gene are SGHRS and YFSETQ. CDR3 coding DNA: TGCGCCAGCAGCCGGGGACAGGGGGCCTACGAGCAGTACTTC. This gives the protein CASSRGQGAYEQYF.

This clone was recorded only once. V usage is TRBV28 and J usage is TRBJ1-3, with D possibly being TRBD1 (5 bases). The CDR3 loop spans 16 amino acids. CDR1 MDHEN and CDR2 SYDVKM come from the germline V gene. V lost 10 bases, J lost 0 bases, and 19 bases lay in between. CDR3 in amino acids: CAISGSGRDSGNTIYF. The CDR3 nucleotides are TGTGCCATCTCAGGCTCCGGCAGGGACTCTGGAAACACCATATATTTT.

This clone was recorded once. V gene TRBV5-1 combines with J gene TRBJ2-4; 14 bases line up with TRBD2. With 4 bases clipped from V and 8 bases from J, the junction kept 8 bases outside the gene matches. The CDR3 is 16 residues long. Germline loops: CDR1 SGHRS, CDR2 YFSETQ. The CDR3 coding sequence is TGCGCCAGCAGCCCGGGGACTAGCGGGAGTCTTGACATTCAGTACTTC. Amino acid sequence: CASSPGTSGSLDIQYF.

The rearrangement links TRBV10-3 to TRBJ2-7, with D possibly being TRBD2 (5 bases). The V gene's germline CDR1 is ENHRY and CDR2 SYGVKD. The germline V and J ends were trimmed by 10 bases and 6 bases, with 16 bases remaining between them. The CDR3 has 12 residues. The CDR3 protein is CATAGPVSEQYF. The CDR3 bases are TGTGCCACCGCGGGCCCGGTGAGCGAGCAGTACTTC.

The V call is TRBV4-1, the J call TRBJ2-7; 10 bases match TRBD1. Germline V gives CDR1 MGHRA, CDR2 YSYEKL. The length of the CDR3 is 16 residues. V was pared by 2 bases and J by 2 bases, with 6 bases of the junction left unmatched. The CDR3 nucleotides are TGCGCCAGCAGCCAAACCGGGACAGGGGTAACCTACGAGCAGTACTTC. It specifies CASSQTGTGVTYEQYF.

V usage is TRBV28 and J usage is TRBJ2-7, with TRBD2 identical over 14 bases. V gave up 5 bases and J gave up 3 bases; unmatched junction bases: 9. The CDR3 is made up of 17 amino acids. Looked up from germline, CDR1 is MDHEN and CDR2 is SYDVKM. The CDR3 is CASSIGTSGSLGYEQYF. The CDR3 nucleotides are TGTGCCAGCAGTATCGGGACTAGCGGGAGTCTGGGCTACGAGCAGTACTTC.

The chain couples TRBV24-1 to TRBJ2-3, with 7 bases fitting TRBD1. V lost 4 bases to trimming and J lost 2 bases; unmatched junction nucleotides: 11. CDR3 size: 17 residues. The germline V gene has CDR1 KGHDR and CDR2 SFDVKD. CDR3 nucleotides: TGTGCCACCAGTGACCCTGCAGGGGACAGACCCACAGATACGCAGTATTTT. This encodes CATSDPAGDRPTDTQYF.

CDR3 DNA sequence: TGTGCCAGCTCACCACCGGCGGACAGGGGTGAAAAACTGTTTTTT. Translated: CASSPPADRGEKLFF. The chain is built from TRBV18 and TRBJ1-4, with TRBD1 matching over 9 bases. The CDR3 totals 15 residues. V shed 0 bases and J 7 bases; nucleotides not matched to a gene: 3. Germline V gene sequence: CDR1 KGHSH, CDR2 LQKENI.

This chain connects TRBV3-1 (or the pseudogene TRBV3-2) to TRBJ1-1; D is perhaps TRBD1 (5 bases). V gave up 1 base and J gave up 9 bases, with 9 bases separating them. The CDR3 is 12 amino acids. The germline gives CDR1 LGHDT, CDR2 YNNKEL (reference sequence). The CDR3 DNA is TGTGCCAGCAGCCAAGGTAACAGGAAAGCTTTCTTT. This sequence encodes CASSQGNRKAFF.